Each of the 19 T cell receptor beta chains below was sequenced from the same sample in a study of blood T cell dynamics during melanoma immunotherapy. The time point was: week 3, after first cycle of checkpoint inhibitor. The repertoire was sequenced with immunoSEQ multiplex PCR; TCRdb's copy has only in-frame clones and lacks some. Altogether several thousand clones are present, around 85% being singletons, with the ten largest covering more than 3%. Sample: blood, taken from a patient treated with checkpoint blockade. These TCRs come from a human donor with melanoma.

This chain joins TRBV7-3 and TRBJ2-1, with a weak D call TRBD2 (6 bases). CDR3 size: 14 residues. Trimming shortened V by 3 bases and J by 6 bases, and 12 bases separated the two germline ends. The germline gives CDR1 SGHTA, CDR2 FQGTGA. The chain's CDR3 is CASSLSLARNEQFF. Here the CDR3 DNA reads TGTGCCAGCAGCTTGTCCCTAGCGCGCAATGAGCAGTTCTTC.

This clone appeared a single time. The chain carries TRBV28 and TRBJ1-5; D call uncertain. The V gene's germline CDR1 is MDHEN and CDR2 SYDVKM. Trimming removed 2 bases from V and 3 bases from J, with 14 bases in between. This CDR3 has 16 amino acids. CDR3 nucleotide sequence: TGTGCCAGCAGTTTAACAAAGGGCCGAGTCAATCAGCCCCAGCATTTT. This codes for CASSLTKGRVNQPQHF. Using reference TRBV28 and TRBJ1-5 for the parts outside the CDR3, the full variable domain is DVKVTQSSRYLVKRTGEKVFLECVQDMDHENMFWYRQDPGLGLRLIYFSYDVKMKEKGDIPEGYSVSREKKERFSLILESASTNQTSMYLCASSLTKGRVNQPQHFGDGTRLSIL.

The table lists this clone with a count of one. The rearrangement links TRBV4-1 to TRBJ2-7; 11 bases are a match to TRBD2. Germline CDR1 reads MGHRA; CDR2 reads YSYEKL. V gave up 1 base and J gave up 3 bases; unmatched junction bases: 8. The CDR3 length is 17 residues. Here the CDR3 DNA reads TGCGCCAGCAGCCAAGGGACTAGCGGGCGACCAAACTACGAGCAGTACTTC. The encoded protein is CASSQGTSGRPNYEQYF.

The V call is TRBV28, the J call TRBJ1-3, with a possible D match to TRBD1 (5 bases). The CDR3 runs to 13 residues. CDR1 MDHEN and CDR2 SYDVKM come from the germline V gene. V was cut by 2 bases and J by 4 bases, with 6 bases left in between. CDR3 DNA: TGTGCCAGCAGTTTAGCAGGGGGAAACACCATATATTTT. This encodes CASSLAGGNTIYF.

The rearrangement uses TRBV28 and TRBJ2-5; the D is unclear. The J call is doubtful: the DNA matches TRBJ2-7 better. This CDR3 has 11 residues. Germline V CDR1 and CDR2: MDHEN, SYDVKM. The CDR3 sequence: CASSSPYEQYF. CDR3 bases: TGTGCCAGCAGTTCCCCCTACGAGCAGTACTTC.

The rearrangement links TRBV29-1 to TRBJ1-2; 7 nucleotides line up with TRBD1. The V segment lost 6 bases and the J segment 3 bases; nucleotides outside the gene matches: 10. This CDR3 has 14 residues. Germline V lookup: CDR1 SQVTM, CDR2 ANQGSEA. For the CDR3, the DNA is TGCAGCGTGGGGGCACAGGGGAGTGACTATGGCTACACCTTC. It yields the protein CSVGAQGSDYGYTF.

This clone has a handful of counts. The V gene is TRBV5-4, the J gene TRBJ1-2; D unclear. Per the germline V gene, CDR1 is SGHNT and CDR2 is YYREEE (reference sequence). The CDR3 covers 15 residues. Trimming removed 5 bases from V and 5 bases from J, with 19 bases in between. The CDR3 sequence is CASSPSLGSRYGYTF. The CDR3 nucleotides are TGTGCCAGCAGTCCTAGCTTGGGCAGCCGGTATGGCTACACCTTC.

The chain carries TRBV27 and TRBJ1-5; D gene unclear. The germline V gene encodes CDR1 MNHEY and CDR2 SMNVEV (reference sequence). V lost 0 bases to trimming and J lost 7 bases, with 13 bases between them. This CDR3 comprises 15 residues. The CDR3 region is CASSLSPGKGQPQHF. CDR3 in DNA: TGTGCCAGCAGTTTATCGCCCGGGAAGGGACAGCCCCAGCATTTT.

The V call is TRBV2, the J call TRBJ1-1; the D gene is possibly TRBD1 (5 bases). Germline-derived CDR1 and CDR2 are SNHLY and FYNNEI. This CDR3 is built from 15 residues. Trimming removed 2 bases from V and 6 bases from J, with 16 bases in between. The CDR3 bases are TGTGCCAGCAGTGAACTCGGGGCGGAGGGTCCTGAAGCTTTCTTT. This translates into CASSELGAEGPEAFF.

The chain couples TRBV6-5 to TRBJ1-5; 7 bases fit TRBD1. The V gene end was trimmed by 7 bases and the J gene end by 2 bases; junction bases not matched to a gene: 5. Per germline, CDR1 MNHEY and CDR2 SVGAGI. This CDR3 contains 14 residues. As DNA, the CDR3 is TGTGCCAGCAAAGACAGGGCGGGCAATCAGCCCCAGCATTTT. It is translated as CASKDRAGNQPQHF.

The chain employs TRBV7-6 and TRBJ2-6, with TRBD2 as a possible D gene (5 bases). CDR1 and CDR2 (germline): SGHVS, FNYEAQ. This CDR3 region has 18 residues. Between the trimmed V and J ends, which lost 5 bases and 0 bases, there was a span of 17 bases. CDR3 DNA sequence: TGTGCCAGCAGCCATAGGGAGAACAGTCTCTCTGGGGCCAACGTCCTGACTTTC. Translation gives CASSHRENSLSGANVLTF.

The genes are TRBV7-9 and TRBJ2-7, with D unresolved. Trimming shortened V by 1 base and J by 6 bases, and 13 bases separated the two germline ends. The CDR3 spans 14 residues. Germline V gives CDR1 SEHNR, CDR2 FQNEAQ (reference sequence). The CDR3 region has the DNA TGTGCCAGCAGCTTAGACGCCCTTAAGCCCGAGCAGTACTTC. It codes for CASSLDALKPEQYF.

This clone was observed a few times. The chain combines TRBV6-5 with TRBJ1-1; tentative D call: TRBD1 (5 bases). Germline CDR1 reads MNHEY; CDR2 reads SVGAGI. V lost 10 bases and J 0 bases, leaving 15 bases between the germline ends. The CDR3 extends over 14 amino acids. CDR3 in amino acids: CATRRGTLNTEAFF. The CDR3 DNA sequence: TGTGCCACCCGAAGGGGAACTCTGAACACTGAAGCTTTCTTT.

The chain carries TRBV6-6 and TRBJ1-5; 11 bases line up with TRBD1. Germline V CDR1 and CDR2: MNHNY, SVGAGI (reference sequence). Trimming at V came to 7 bases and at J to 2 bases, leaving 4 bases not matched to a gene. This CDR3 is built from 15 residues. Here the CDR3 reads CASTGQGAGNQPQHF. The CDR3 DNA reads as TGTGCCAGCACCGGACAGGGGGCCGGCAATCAGCCCCAGCATTTT.

The rearrangement uses TRBV5-1 and TRBJ1-3, with a possible D match to TRBD1 (6 bases). Germline CDR1 SGHRS, CDR2 YFSETQ. Trimming stripped 4 bases from V and 9 bases from J, with 11 bases between. CDR3 length: 12 amino acids. The CDR3 loop reads CASSPQGGTIYF. In DNA, the CDR3 is TGCGCCAGCAGCCCACAGGGAGGCACCATATATTTT. The whole variable domain, remainder taken from reference TRBV5-1 and TRBJ1-3, is KAGVTQTPRYLIKTRGQQVTLSCSPISGHRSVSWYQQTPGQGLQFLFEYFSETQRNKGNFPGRFSGRQFSNSRSEMNVSTLELGDSALYLCASSPQGGTIYFGEGSWLTVV.

The chain joins TRBV18 to TRBJ2-6; TRBD1 or TRBD2 may be the D gene (5 bases each). The germline V gene has CDR1 KGHSH and CDR2 LQKENI. The CDR3 totals 20 residues. Trimming shortened V by 3 bases and J by 0 bases, and 21 bases separated the two germline ends. CDR3 sequence: CASSPAVGVANLSGANVLTF. The DNA for the CDR3 is TGTGCCAGCTCACCCGCCGTGGGGGTCGCCAACCTCTCTGGGGCCAACGTCCTGACTTTC.

The genes are TRBV7-2 and TRBJ2-5; tentatively, D is TRBD2 (6 bases). The DNA matches TRBJ2-7 better at its end, which makes the J call doubtful. CDR1 is SGHTA and CDR2 is FQGNSA in the germline V gene. This CDR3 region has 15 residues. CDR3 sequence (DNA): TGTGCCAGCAGCTTAGACGGGAGCCATTCCTACGAGCAGTACTTC. Translation: CASSLDGSHSYEQYF.

This rearrangement joins TRBV6-5 to TRBJ1-2; 9 bases fit TRBD1. The V segment lost 0 bases and the J segment 2 bases; nucleotides outside the gene matches: 1. The CDR3 has 15 amino acids. CDR1 MNHEY and CDR2 SVGAGI come from the germline V gene. The CDR3 reads CASSYSGTGNYGYTF. The CDR3 nucleotides are TGTGCCAGCAGTTACTCTGGGACAGGGAACTATGGCTACACCTTC.

The chain recombines TRBV11-2 with TRBJ1-2; D remains ambiguous. The CDR3 contains 15 residues. Deletions cut 1 base from V and 1 base from J, with 10 bases between. In germline, CDR1 is SGHAT, CDR2 FQNNGV. The CDR3 reads CASSLAGRGNYGYTF. As DNA, the CDR3 is TGTGCCAGCAGCTTAGCGGGGAGAGGTAACTATGGCTACACCTTC.